This T cell receptor beta chain comes out of a study of cytomegalovirus exposure and HLA in healthy donors. Both 60 Vbeta primers and 13 Jbeta primers went into the PCR. Repertoires were generated with immunoSEQ multiplex PCR, while TCRdb's copy carries only in-frame clones and drops some. The table shows 95,000 to 150,000 clones, with 70% to 80% occurring only once. The germline V gene encodes CDR1 SGHTA and CDR2 FQGNSA. V lost 0 bases, J lost 5 bases, and 8 bases lay in between. The CDR3 is made up of 14 amino acids. This TCR was sampled from a man aged 45-65 years in good health and CMV-seronegative. Sequenced input: PBMCs. J is TRBJ2-1 and V is TRBV7-2; the D is unclear. The DNA of the CDR3 is TGTGCCAGCAGCTTAGCGCGCCTCGACAATGAGCAGTTCTTC. As protein: CASSLARLDNEQFF.